This TCR beta chain was sequenced for a study of shared clonotypes between healthy human individuals. Study-wide results and caveats: Approximately 4.6% of naive CD4 clonotypes were common to several donors.

TCRdb's table, derived via immunoSEQ multiplex PCR, lists solely in-frame clones and lacks some. Among a few million clones listed, about 92% were seen once. This CDR3 region has 17 residues. Trimming removed 4 bases at V and 8 bases at J, with 23 bases between. Remarks on this clone: What it binds is not known.

Memory CD4+ cells were the fraction left after CD45RA+ naive selection. Sequencing was performed on naive CD4+ T cells from PBMCs. Sample subset: CD45RA+ positively selected. This rearrangement joins TRBV23-1 to TRBJ1-4, with D possibly matching TRBD1 (6 bases). TRBV23-1 is marked as an open reading frame, function uncertain. The receptor was isolated from a young man in good health. Some clones in this sample may be carry-over from other donors' samples. The CDR3 loop is CASSRRPNGGLREKLFF. CDR3 nucleotide sequence: TGCGCCAGCAGTCGACGGCCAAACGGGGGGCTAAGAGAAAAACTGTTTTTT.